This T cell receptor (beta chain) was identified in a study of blood T cell repertoires in COVID-19 (dated by TCRdb to the early 2020s). Concerning the study at large: Samples covering the acute and convalescent phases of COVID-19 were provided by collaborators in the United States, Italy and Spain. Nearly every sample came with metadata listing a de-identified subject ID, COVID-19 status, age in years and sex. The repertoires were released in a freely available public database meant as a resource for research on the immune response to SARS-CoV-2. HLA class I and class II types, where available, came from metadata supplied by the sample provider rather than from assay-based typing. The prospective study material was composed of cDNA or gDNA derived from T cells, B-cell-depleted T cells, or PBMCs. Subjects who had been exposed to COVID-19, were actively infected with it, or had recovered from it provided the deeply sampled blood TCRbeta repertoires that made up the dataset. Samples came from the ongoing ImmuneRACE study (first 160 participants) plus 1,254 subjects from 6 global collaborators.

Whole blood was collected in K2EDTA tubes by collaborating institutions according to the institutions' own protocols. For TCRbeta analysis, collaborators shipped samples in one of three forms: frozen whole blood, isolated PBMCs, or DNA extracted from either of those sample types. Comments on this clone: The antigen it recognizes is unknown. The record has no base qualities; no much larger clone is one base away.

From the cysteine through the phenylalanine, the CDR3 covers 12 amino acids. The retained sequence is limited to the CDR3, 36 bases, with the frame set at the first base. As encoded in the germline V gene, CDR1 is SGHTA while CDR2 is FQGTGA. Trimming at the junction amounts to 4 bases on V and 5 bases on J, and the germline ends lie 8 bases apart. General study outcomes and caveats: How much clinical and demographic metadata was included differed by source and by participant, and the metadata was provided uncurated.

TCRbeta CDR3 regions were amplified from genomic DNA by means of the immunoSEQ Assay, a bias-controlled multiplex PCR. As for the authors' bioinformatics: The number of nucleated cells in each sample was estimated by amplification of reference gene primers within the assay. Sequence reads were collapsed and filtered to measure the absolute abundance of every unique TCRbeta CDR3 rearrangement. For each sample, productive Simpson clonality was calculated as the square root of Simpson's diversity index across productive rearrangements. The table comes from immuneACCESS by way of TCRdb, which keeps in-frame sequences with V and J called. Part of the clones is missing from these tables; in studies checked, under half for an unresolved V gene and the rest for unknown reasons. D and trimming were read from the DNA, whereas the V and J calls and clone size are those reported in that table. The sample table shows some 50,000 clones, and around 86% are seen once. Less than 9% of the sample belongs to the ten largest clones.

Sequenced material: peripheral blood. The receptor chain draws on TRBV7-3 and TRBJ2-5, with the D gene uncertain. The origin of this receptor is a man aged 50-60 years with active COVID-19. The CDR3 sequence is CASSSLGETQYF. The DNA is as follows: TGTGCCAGCAGCTCCCTCGGGGAGACCCAGTACTTC.